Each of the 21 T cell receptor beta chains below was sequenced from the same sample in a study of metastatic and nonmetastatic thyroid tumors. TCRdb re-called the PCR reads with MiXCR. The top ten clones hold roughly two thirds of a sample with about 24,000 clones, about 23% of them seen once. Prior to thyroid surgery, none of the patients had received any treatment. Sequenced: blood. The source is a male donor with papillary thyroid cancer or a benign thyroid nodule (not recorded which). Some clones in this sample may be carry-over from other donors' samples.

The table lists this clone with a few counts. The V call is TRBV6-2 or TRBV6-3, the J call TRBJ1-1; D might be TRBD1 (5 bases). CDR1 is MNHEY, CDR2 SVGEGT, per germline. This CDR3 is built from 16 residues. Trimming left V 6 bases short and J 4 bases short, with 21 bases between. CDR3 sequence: CASRGTGRCGVTEAFF. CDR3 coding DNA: TGTGCCAGCAGGGGTACGGGGCGGTGTGGGGTCACTGAAGCTTTCTTT.

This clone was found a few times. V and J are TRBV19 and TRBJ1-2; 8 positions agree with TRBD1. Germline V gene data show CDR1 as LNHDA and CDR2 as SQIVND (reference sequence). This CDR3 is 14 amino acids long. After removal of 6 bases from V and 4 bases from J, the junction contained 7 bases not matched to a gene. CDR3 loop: CASRNGQGSYGYTF. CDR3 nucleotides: TGTGCCAGTAGAAACGGACAGGGATCCTATGGCTACACCTTC. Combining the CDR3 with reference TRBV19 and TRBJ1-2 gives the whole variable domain DGGITQSPKYLFRKEGQNVTLSCEQNLNHDAMYWYRQDPGQGLRLIYYSQIVNDFQKGDIAEGYSVSREKKESFPLTVTSAQKNPTAFYLCASRNGQGSYGYTFGSGTRLTVV.

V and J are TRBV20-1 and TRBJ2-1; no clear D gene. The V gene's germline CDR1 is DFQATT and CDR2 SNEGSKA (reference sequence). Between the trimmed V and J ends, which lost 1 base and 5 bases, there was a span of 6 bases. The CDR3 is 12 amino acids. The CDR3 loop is CSARVLDNEQFF. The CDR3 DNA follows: TGCAGTGCTAGAGTGCTAGACAATGAGCAGTTCTTC.

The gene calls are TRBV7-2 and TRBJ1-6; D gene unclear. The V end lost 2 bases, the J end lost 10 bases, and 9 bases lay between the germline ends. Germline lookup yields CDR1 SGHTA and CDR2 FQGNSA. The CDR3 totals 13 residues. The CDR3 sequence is CASSLYSESPLHF. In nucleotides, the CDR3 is TGTGCCAGCAGCTTATATTCCGAATCACCCCTCCACTTT.

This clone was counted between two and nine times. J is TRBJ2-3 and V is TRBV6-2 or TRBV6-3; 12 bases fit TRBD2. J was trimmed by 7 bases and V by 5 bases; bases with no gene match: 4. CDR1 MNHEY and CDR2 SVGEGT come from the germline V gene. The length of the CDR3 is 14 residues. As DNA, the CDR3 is TGTGCCAGCAGTCTGACTAGCGGGAGAAATACGCAGTATTTT. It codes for CASSLTSGRNTQYF.

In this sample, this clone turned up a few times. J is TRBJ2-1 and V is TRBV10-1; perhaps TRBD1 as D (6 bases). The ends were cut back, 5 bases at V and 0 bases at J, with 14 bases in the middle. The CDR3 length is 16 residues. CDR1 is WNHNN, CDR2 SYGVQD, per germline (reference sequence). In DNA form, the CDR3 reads TGCGCCAGCAGTCCCGGGACACCGAGCTCCTACAATGAGCAGTTCTTC. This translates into CASSPGTPSSYNEQFF.

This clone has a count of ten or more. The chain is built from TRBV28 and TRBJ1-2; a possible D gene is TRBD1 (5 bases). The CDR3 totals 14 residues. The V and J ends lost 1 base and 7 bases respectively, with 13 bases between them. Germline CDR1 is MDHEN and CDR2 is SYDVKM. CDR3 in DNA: TGTGCCAGCAGTTTATTCGGGGGTCGGCGTGGCTACACCTTC. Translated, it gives CASSLFGGRRGYTF.

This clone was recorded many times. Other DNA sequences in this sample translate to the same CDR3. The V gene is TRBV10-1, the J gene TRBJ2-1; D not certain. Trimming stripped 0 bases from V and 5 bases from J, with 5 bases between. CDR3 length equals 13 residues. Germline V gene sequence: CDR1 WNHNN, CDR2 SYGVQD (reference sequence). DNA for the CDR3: TGCGCCAGCAGTGAGTCGCCCAACAATGAGCAGTTCTTC. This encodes CASSESPNNEQFF.

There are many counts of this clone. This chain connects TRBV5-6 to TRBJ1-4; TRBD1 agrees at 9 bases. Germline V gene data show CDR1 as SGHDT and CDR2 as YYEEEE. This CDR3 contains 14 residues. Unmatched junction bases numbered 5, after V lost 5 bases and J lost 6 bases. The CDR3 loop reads CASRRDREDEKLFF. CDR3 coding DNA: TGTGCCAGCAGACGGGACAGGGAGGATGAAAAACTGTTTTTT. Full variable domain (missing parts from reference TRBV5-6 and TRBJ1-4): DAGVTQSPTHLIKTRGQQVTLRCSPKSGHDTVSWYQQALGQGPQFIFQYYEEEERQRGNFPDRFSGHQFPNYSSELNVNALLLGDSALYLCASRRDREDEKLFFGSGTQLSVL.

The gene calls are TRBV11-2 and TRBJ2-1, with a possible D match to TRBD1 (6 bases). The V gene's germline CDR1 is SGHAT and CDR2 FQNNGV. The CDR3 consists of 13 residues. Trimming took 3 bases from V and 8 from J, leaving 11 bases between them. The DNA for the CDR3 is TGTGCCAGCAGCTTCGGACAGAGGGATGAGCAGTTCTTC. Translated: CASSFGQRDEQFF.

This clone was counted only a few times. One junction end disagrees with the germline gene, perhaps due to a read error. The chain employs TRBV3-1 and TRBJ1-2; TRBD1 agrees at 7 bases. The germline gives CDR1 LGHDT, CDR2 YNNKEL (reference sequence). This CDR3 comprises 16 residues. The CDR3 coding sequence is TGTGCCAGCAGCCAAGAGAACTCAGGGGGTATTAGGGGCTGCACCTTC. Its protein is CASSQENSGGIRGCTF.

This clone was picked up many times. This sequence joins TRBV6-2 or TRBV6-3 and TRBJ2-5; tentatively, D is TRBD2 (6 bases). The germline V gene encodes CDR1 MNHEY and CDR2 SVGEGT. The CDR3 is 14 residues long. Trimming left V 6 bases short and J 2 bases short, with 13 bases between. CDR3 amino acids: CASSPPGTQETQYF. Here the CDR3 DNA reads TGTGCCAGCAGCCCTCCAGGGACTCAAGAGACCCAGTACTTC.

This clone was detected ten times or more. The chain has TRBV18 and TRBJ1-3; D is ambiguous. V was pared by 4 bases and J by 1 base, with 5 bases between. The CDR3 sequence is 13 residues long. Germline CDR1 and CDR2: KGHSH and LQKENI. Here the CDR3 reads CASSLLSGNTIYF. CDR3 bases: TGTGCCAGCTCACTGCTTTCTGGAAACACCATATATTTT.

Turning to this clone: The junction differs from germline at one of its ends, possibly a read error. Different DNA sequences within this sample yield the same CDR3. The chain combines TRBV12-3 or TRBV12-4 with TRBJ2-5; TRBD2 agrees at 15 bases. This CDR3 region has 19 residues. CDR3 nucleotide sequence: TGTGCCAGCAGTCGGACCCTGGGACTAGCGGGAGGTAACCAAGAAACCCAGTACTTC. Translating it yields CASSRTLGLAGGNQETQYF.

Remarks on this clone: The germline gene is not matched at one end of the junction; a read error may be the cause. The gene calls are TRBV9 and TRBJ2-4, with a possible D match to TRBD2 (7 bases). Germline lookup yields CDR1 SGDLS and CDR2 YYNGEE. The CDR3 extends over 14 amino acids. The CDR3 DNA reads TGTGCCAGCAGCCCCTGGGAGGGGAGGGACATTGAGTACTTC. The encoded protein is CASSPWEGRDIEYF.

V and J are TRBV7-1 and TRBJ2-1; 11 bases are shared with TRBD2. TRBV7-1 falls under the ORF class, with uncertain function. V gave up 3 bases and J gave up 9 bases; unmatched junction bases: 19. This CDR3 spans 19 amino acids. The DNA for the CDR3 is TGTGCCAGCAGCTCGGGGGGGCTAGCGGGAGGTTACACCTGCAGTGAGCAGTTCTTC. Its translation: CASSSGGLAGGYTCSEQFF.

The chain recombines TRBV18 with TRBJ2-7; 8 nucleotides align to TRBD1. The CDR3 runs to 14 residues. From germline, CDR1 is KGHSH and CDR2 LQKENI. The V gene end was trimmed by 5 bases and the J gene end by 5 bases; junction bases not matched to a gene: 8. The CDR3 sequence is CASSRQGYFDEQYF. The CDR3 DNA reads TGTGCCAGCTCAAGACAGGGGTACTTTGACGAGCAGTACTTC.

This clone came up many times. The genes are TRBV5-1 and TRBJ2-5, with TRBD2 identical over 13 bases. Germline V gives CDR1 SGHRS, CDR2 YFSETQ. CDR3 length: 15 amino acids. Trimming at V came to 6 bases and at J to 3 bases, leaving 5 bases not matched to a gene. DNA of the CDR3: TGCGCCAGCATCAGGACTAGCGGGGGCAAAGAGACCCAGTACTTC. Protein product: CASIRTSGGKETQYF. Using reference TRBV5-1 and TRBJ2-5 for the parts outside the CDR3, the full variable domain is KAGVTQTPRYLIKTRGQQVTLSCSPISGHRSVSWYQQTPGQGLQFLFEYFSETQRNKGNFPGRFSGRQFSNSRSEMNVSTLELGDSALYLCASIRTSGGKETQYFGPGTRLLVL.

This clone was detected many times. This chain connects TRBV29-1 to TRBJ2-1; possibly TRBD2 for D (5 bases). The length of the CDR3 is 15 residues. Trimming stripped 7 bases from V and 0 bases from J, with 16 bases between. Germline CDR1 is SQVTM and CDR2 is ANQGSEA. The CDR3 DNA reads TGCAGCGCCCCAAGAAGCGGCTACTCCTACAATGAGCAGTTCTTC. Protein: CSAPRSGYSYNEQFF.

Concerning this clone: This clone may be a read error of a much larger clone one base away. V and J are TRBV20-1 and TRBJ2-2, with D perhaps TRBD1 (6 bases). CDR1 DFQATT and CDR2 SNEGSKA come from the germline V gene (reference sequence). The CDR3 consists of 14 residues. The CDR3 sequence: CSAVAGQNTVELFF. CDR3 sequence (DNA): TGCAGTGCTGTGGCCGGACAGAACACCGTGGAGCTGTTTTTT.

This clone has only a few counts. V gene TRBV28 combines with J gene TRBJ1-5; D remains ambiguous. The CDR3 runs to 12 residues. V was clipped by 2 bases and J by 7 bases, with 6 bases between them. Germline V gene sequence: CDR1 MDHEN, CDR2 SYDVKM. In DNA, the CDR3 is TGTGCCAGCAGTTTAGGGCACCAGCCCCAGCATTTT. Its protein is CASSLGHQPQHF.